This TCR beta chain was sequenced for a study of CD4 and CD8 cells across lung adenocarcinoma regions (dated by TCRdb to about 2018). With respect to the entire study: The study compared tumor centers with tumor margins to examine intratumor heterogeneity of the T cell receptor repertoire.

Taking its sample share into account, this clonotype is large (0.1 to 1%). The antigen it recognizes is unknown. No qualities accompany the bases; no much larger clone lies one base away. Patients with localized lung adenocarcinoma, a subtype of non-small cell lung cancer, were used as donors. The samples were taken from the margins of localized lung adenocarcinomas. For TCR repertoire analysis, CD4+ T cells taken from tumor tissue were profiled apart from CD8+ T cells. For this chain, trimming is 1 base at the V end and 4 bases at the J end, and the number of junction bases without a gene match is 3. The CDR3 sequence holds 15 residues, the cysteine and phenylalanine included. Only the CDR3 region is kept as DNA, spanning 45 bases read in frame from base 1. For CDR1 and CDR2, the germline V gene lists MNHNS and SASEGT. Libraries were prepared through PCR. The instrument was a HiSeq X Ten. Starting from the raw public reads, TCRdb applied fastp trimming at Q25, assembled clones with MiXCR and retained in-frame beta chains. Duplicate CDR3 protein sequences are folded into a single record with the most common DNA and genes. In this sample the table shows over 3,000 distinct CDR3 sequences, about 60% of which occur a single time. The ten largest make up roughly 19% of the sample.

Sequencing was done on a sample of CD4+ T cells from the margin of a lung tumor. The cell subset or site label, as the study defines it: tumor margin region. The sequence was collected from a male donor with lung adenocarcinoma. The CD4 and CD8 labels of this study may be unreliable. This sequence uses TRBV6-1 and TRBJ2-5, and 10 junctional nucleotides match TRBD2. The DNA sequence is TGTGCCAGCAGTGAAGGAGCGGGAGGGCCAGAGACCCAGTACTTC. It specifies CASSEGAGGPETQYF.